What follows are 7 T cell receptor beta chains derived from one specimen sequenced in a study of early T cells in non-severe SARS-CoV-2 infection. TCRdb passed the 5' RACE reads through MiXCR, listing each CDR3 protein once. The data hold around 80,000 distinct CDR3 sequences, with less than 15% observed a single time. Sequenced: whole blood. The receptors were gathered from an adult who was a healthcare worker with PCR-confirmed SARS-CoV-2 infection or an uninfected control (not recorded which).

This chain joins TRBV16 and TRBJ1-6; no firm D call. Germline V gene sequence: CDR1 KGHSY, CDR2 FQNENV. Trimming removed 1 base from V and 4 bases from J, with 8 bases in between. This CDR3 is 15 amino acids long. In DNA, the CDR3 is TGTGCCAGCAGCCAATACGGGGTATATAATTCACCCCTCCACTTT. The encoded protein is CASSQYGVYNSPLHF.

This clonotype was picked up a small number of times. V gene TRBV30 combines with J gene TRBJ2-1, with 9 bases matching TRBD1. Germline-derived CDR1 and CDR2 are GTSNPN and SVGIG (reference sequence). The V and J ends lost 7 bases and 4 bases, in that order; junction bases with no gene match: 5. The CDR3 has 13 residues. The CDR3 region is CALTGGTYNEQFF. The CDR3 bases are TGTGCCTTGACAGGGGGGACTTACAATGAGCAGTTCTTC. Full variable domain (remainder filled in from reference TRBV30 and TRBJ2-1): SQTIHQWPATLVQPVGSPLSLECTVEGTSNPNLYWYRQAAGRGLQLLFYSVGIGQISSEVPQNLSASRPQDRQFILSSKKLLLSDSGFYLCALTGGTYNEQFFGPGTRLTVL.

This rearrangement joins TRBV10-3 to TRBJ2-7; TRBD2 agrees at 8 bases. Germline values: CDR1 ENHRY, CDR2 SYGVKD. J gave up 1 base and V 3 bases, and 8 bases lay outside the gene matches. The CDR3 consists of 16 residues. The chain's CDR3 is CAISDPGTSSSYEQYF. The CDR3, as DNA: TGTGCCATCAGTGACCCCGGGACTAGTAGTTCCTACGAGCAGTACTTC.

At least ten counts were recorded for this clonotype. The chain uses TRBV20-1 and TRBJ2-7; TRBD2 is a possible D gene (6 bases). CDR1 and CDR2 from the germline V gene are DFQATT and SNEGSKA (reference sequence). The CDR3 has 12 amino acids. Between the trimmed V and J ends, which lost 8 bases and 2 bases, there was a span of 13 bases. The CDR3 DNA sequence: TGCAGTCCAAGTACTAGCACCTACGAGCAGTACTTC. Translating it yields CSPSTSTYEQYF.

The V gene is TRBV19, the J gene TRBJ1-5, with 8 bases identical to TRBD1. The germline CDR1 and CDR2 sequences are LNHDA and SQIVND (reference sequence). CDR3 length: 14 residues. J lost 2 bases, V lost 5 bases, and 2 bases had no gene match. In DNA form, the CDR3 reads TGTGCCAGTAGTGCGGACAGGGGCAATCAGCCCCAGCATTTT. This codes for CASSADRGNQPQHF.

The rearrangement joins TRBV28 to TRBJ2-7; D not resolved. Looked up from germline, CDR1 is MDHEN and CDR2 is SYDVKM. There are 13 residues in the CDR3. V gave up 3 bases and J gave up 2 bases, with 8 bases separating them. The CDR3 DNA sequence: TGTGCCAGCAGTTTGGTCCAAACCTACGAGCAGTACTTC. Translation: CASSLVQTYEQYF.

This clonotype was seen repeatedly, ten times or more. The chain joins TRBV12-3 or TRBV12-4 to TRBJ2-2; 9 bases fit TRBD1. The CDR3 covers 14 residues. V lost 6 bases and J lost 5; bases outside the gene matches: 4. CDR3 in amino acids: CASSRDRETGELFF. CDR3 DNA: TGTGCCAGCAGCCGGGACAGGGAGACCGGGGAGCTGTTTTTT.